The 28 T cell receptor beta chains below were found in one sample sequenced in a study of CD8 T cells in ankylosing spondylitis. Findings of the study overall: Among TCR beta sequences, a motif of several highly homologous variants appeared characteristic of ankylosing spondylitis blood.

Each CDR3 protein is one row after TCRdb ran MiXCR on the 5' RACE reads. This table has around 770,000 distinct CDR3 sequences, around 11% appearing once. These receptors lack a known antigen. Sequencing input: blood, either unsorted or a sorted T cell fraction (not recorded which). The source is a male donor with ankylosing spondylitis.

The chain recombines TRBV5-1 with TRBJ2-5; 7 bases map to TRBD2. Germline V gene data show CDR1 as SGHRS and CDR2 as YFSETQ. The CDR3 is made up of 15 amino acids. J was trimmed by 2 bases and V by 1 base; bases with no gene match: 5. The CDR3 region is CASSLSLAAQETQYF. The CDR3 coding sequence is TGCGCCAGCAGCTTGAGCCTAGCGGCTCAAGAGACCCAGTACTTC.

In nucleotides, the CDR3 is TGCAGTGCAAACTACGGGACTAGGTTCAATGAGCAGTTCTTC. Its protein product is CSANYGTRFNEQFF. The chain couples TRBV20-1 to TRBJ2-1; TRBD2 aligns across 8 bases. After removal of 6 bases from V and 6 bases from J, the junction contained 10 bases not matched to a gene. The CDR3 is made up of 14 amino acids. Germline V gene sequence: CDR1 DFQATT, CDR2 SNEGSKA (reference sequence).

CDR3 DNA sequence: TGCGCCAGCAGCTACCGGGACAGCGGCCGCACAGATACGCAGTATTTT. Its translation is CASSYRDSGRTDTQYF. The chain links TRBV5-1 to TRBJ2-3, with 7 positions matching TRBD1. With 3 bases clipped from V and 1 base from J, the junction kept 8 bases outside the gene matches. The germline V gene encodes CDR1 SGHRS and CDR2 YFSETQ. The CDR3 totals 16 residues. Full variable domain (rest looked up from reference TRBV5-1 and TRBJ2-3): KAGVTQTPRYLIKTRGQQVTLSCSPISGHRSVSWYQQTPGQGLQFLFEYFSETQRNKGNFPGRFSGRQFSNSRSEMNVSTLELGDSALYLCASSYRDSGRTDTQYFGPGTRLTVL.

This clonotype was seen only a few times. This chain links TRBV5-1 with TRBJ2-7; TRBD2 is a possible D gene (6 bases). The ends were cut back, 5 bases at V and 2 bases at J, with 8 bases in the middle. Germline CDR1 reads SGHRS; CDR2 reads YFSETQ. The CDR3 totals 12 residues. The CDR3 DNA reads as TGCGCCAGCAGGGAGGGCCCCTACGAGCAGTACTTC. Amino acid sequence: CASREGPYEQYF.

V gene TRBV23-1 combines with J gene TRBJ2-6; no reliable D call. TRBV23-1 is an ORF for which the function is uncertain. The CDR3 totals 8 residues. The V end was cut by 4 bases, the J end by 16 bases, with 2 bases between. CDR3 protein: CASSPLTF. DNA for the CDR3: TGCGCCAGCAGTCCTCTGACTTTC.

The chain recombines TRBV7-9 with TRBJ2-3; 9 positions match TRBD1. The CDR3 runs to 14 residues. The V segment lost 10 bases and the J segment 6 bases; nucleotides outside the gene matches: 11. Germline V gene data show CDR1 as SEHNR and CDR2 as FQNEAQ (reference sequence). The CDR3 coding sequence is TGTGCCACCAGAGGGACAGGGAAGATTGATACGCAGTATTTT. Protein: CATRGTGKIDTQYF.

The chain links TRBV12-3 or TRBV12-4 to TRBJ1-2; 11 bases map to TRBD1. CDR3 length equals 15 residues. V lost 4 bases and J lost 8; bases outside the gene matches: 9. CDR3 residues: CASSYPPGQGGGYTF. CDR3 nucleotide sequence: TGTGCCAGCAGTTACCCTCCGGGACAGGGGGGCGGCTACACCTTC.

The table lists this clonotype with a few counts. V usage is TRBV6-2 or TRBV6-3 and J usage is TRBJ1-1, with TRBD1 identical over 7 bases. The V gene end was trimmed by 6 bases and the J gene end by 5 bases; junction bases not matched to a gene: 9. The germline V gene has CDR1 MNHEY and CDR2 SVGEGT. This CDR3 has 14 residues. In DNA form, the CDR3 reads TGTGCCAGCAGCCAACAGGGGTCTATTACTGAAGCTTTCTTT. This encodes CASSQQGSITEAFF.

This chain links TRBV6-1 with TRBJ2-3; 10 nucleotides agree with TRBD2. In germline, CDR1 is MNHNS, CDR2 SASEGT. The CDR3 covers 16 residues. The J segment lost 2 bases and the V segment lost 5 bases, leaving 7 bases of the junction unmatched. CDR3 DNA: TGTGCCAGCAGTAAGCCTAGCGGGGGTGACACAGATACGCAGTATTTT. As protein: CASSKPSGGDTDTQYF.

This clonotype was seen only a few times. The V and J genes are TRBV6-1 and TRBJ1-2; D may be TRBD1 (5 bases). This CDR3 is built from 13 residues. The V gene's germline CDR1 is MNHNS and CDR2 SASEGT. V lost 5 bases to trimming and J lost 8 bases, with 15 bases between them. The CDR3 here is CASSTGRLIGYTF. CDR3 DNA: TGTGCCAGCAGTACAGGACGCCTCATCGGCTACACCTTC.

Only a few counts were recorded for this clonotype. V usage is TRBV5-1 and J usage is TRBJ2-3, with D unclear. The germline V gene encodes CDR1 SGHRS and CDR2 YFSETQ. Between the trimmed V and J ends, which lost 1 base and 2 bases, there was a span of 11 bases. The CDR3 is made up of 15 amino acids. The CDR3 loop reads CASSLSGFDTDTQYF. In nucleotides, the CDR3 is TGCGCCAGCAGCTTGTCTGGGTTCGACACAGATACGCAGTATTTT.

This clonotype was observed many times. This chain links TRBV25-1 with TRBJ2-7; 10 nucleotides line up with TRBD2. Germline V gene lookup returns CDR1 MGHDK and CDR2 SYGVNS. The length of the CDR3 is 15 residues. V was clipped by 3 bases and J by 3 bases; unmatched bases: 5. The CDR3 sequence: CASSDSGRTVYEQYF. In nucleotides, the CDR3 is TGTGCCAGCAGTGATAGCGGGAGGACTGTCTACGAGCAGTACTTC.

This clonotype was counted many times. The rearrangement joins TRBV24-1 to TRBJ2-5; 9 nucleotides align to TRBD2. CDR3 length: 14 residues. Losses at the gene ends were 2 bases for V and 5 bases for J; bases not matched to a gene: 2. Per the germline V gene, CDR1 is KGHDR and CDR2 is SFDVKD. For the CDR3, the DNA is TGTGCCACCAGTGATTCTGGACTAGCGGAGACCCAGTACTTC. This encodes CATSDSGLAETQYF.

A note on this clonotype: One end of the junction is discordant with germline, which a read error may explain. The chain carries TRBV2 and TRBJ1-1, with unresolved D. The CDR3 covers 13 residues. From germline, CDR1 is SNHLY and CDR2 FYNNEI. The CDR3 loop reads CASSEAMKTEAFF. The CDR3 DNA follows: TGTGCCAGCAGTGAAGCTATGAAAACTGAAGCTTTCTTT.

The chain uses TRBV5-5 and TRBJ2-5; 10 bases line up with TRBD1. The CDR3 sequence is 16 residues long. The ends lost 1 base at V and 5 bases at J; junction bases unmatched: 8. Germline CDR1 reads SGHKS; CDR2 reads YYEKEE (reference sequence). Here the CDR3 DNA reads TGTGCCAGCAGCTTGTCCCCCGGGACAGGGGCCGAGACCCAGTACTTC. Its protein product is CASSLSPGTGAETQYF.

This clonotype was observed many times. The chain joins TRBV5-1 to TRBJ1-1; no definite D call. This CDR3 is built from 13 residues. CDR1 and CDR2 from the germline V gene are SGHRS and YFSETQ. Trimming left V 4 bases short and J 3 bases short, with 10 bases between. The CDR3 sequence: CASSTTPDTEAFF. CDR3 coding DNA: TGCGCCAGCAGCACCACCCCAGACACTGAAGCTTTCTTT.

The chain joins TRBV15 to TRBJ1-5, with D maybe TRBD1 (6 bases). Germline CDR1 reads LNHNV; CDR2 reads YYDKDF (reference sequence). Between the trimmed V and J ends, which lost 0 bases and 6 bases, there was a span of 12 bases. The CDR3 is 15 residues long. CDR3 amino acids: CATSRDSRGGQPQHF. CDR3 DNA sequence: TGTGCCACCAGCAGAGATTCCAGGGGTGGTCAGCCCCAGCATTTT.

The CDR3 DNA sequence: TGCGCCAGCAGCCTGGCATCCGTCTACCAAATTGGCTACACCTTC. Translation: CASSLASVYQIGYTF. The genes are TRBV4-1 and TRBJ1-2, with D unresolved. This CDR3 region has 15 residues. Trimming shortened V by 4 bases and J by 7 bases, and 19 bases separated the two germline ends. CDR1 and CDR2 from the germline V gene are MGHRA and YSYEKL.

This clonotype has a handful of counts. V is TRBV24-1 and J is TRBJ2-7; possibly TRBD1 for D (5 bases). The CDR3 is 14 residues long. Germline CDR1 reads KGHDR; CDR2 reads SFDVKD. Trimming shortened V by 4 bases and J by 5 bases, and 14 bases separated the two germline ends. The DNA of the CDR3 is TGTGCCACCAGTGACCCCAGGGAATCGGACGAGCAGTACTTC. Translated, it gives CATSDPRESDEQYF.

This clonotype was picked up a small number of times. The CDR3 DNA follows: TGTGCCAGCAGCTGGGGGGCGGAGACCCAGTACTTC. It yields the protein CASSWGAETQYF. J is TRBJ2-5 and V is TRBV5-6; D may be TRBD1 or TRBD2 (6 bases each). V gave up 3 bases and J gave up 5 bases, with 8 bases separating them. Germline CDR1 and CDR2: SGHDT and YYEEEE. The CDR3 length is 12 residues.

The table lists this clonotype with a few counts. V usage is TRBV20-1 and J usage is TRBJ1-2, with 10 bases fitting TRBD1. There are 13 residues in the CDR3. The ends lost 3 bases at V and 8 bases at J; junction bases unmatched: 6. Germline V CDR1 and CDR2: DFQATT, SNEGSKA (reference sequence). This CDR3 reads CSASGDRGTGYTF. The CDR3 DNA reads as TGCAGTGCTAGTGGGGACAGGGGCACAGGCTACACCTTC.

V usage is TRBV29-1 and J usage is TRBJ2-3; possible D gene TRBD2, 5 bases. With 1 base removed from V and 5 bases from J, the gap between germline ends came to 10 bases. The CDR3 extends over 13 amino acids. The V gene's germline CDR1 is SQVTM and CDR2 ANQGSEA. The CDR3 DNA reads TGCAGCGTTGAAGTATATGAGGGAGATACGCAGTATTTT. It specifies CSVEVYEGDTQYF.

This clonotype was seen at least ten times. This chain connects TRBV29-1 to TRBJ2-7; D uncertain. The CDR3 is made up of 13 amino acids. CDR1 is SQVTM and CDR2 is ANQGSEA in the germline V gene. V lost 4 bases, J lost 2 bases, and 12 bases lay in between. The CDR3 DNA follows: TGCAGCGTTGGAACAAGACGGACCTACGAGCAGTACTTC. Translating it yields CSVGTRRTYEQYF.

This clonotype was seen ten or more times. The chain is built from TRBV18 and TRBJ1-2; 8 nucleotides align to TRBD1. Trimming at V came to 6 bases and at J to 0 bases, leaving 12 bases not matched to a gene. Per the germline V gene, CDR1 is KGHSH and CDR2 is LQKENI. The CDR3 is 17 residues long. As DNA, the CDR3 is TGTGCCAGCTCTCTCACCCCCACAGGGGGTTCTAACTATGGCTACACCTTC. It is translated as CASSLTPTGGSNYGYTF.

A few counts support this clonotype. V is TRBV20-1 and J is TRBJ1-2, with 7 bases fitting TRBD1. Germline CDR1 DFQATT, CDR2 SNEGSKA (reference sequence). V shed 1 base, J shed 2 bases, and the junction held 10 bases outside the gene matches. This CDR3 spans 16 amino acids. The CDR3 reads CSARGTTGTANYGYTF. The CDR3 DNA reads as TGCAGTGCTAGAGGTACCACCGGGACAGCGAACTATGGCTACACCTTC.

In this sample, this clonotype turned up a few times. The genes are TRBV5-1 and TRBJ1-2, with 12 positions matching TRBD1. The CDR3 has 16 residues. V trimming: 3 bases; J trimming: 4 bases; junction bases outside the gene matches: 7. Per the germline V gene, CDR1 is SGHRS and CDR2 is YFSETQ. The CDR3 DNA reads TGCGCCAGCAGCTCGACCGGGACAGGGGGCGGCTATGGCTACACCTTC. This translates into CASSSTGTGGGYGYTF. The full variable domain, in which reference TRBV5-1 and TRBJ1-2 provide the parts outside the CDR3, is KAGVTQTPRYLIKTRGQQVTLSCSPISGHRSVSWYQQTPGQGLQFLFEYFSETQRNKGNFPGRFSGRQFSNSRSEMNVSTLELGDSALYLCASSSTGTGGGYGYTFGSGTRLTVV.

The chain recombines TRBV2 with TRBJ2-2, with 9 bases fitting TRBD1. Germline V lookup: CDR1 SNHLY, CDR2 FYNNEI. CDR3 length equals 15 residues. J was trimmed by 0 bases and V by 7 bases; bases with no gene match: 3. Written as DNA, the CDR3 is TGTGCCAGCACAAGGGACAGGGCGAACACCGGGGAGCTGTTTTTT. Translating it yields CASTRDRANTGELFF.

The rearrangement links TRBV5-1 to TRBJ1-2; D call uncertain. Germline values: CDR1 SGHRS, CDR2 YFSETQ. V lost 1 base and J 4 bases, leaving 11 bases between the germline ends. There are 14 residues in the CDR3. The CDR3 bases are TGCGCCAGCAGCTTGAACGGCGGGGTCTATGGCTACACCTTC. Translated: CASSLNGGVYGYTF.